The 21 T cell receptor beta chains below were found in one sample sequenced in a study of T cells after yellow fever vaccination. One entry per CDR3 protein, called by TCRdb with MiXCR from the 5' RACE reads. This sample has hundreds of thousands of distinct CDR3 sequences, with 4.1% found just once. Sequenced here: PBMCs, sampled 5 days after the yellow fever booster vaccination. The receptors stem from a man aged 18 to 30 who received the YFV17D yellow fever vaccine.

The chain recombines TRBV7-8 with TRBJ2-1, with 9 nucleotides matching TRBD2. The CDR3 loop spans 16 amino acids. After removal of 0 bases from V and 9 bases from J, the junction contained 9 bases not matched to a gene. Germline values: CDR1 SGHVS, CDR2 FQNEAQ. The CDR3 sequence is CASSLARSGGFSEQFF. CDR3 DNA: TGTGCCAGCAGCTTAGCGCGGAGCGGGGGGTTTAGTGAGCAGTTCTTC. Full variable domain (remainder filled in from reference TRBV7-8 and TRBJ2-1): GAGVSQSPRYKVAKRGQDVALRCDPISGHVSLFWYQQALGQGPEFLTYFQNEAQLDKSGLPSDRFFAERPEGSVSTLKIQRTQQEDSAVYLCASSLARSGGFSEQFFGPGTRLTVL.

The chain couples TRBV9 to TRBJ1-1; D gene ambiguous. CDR1 and CDR2 from the germline V gene are SGDLS and YYNGEE. This CDR3 comprises 13 residues. With 0 bases removed from V and 0 bases from J, the gap between germline ends came to 3 bases. The CDR3 DNA is TGTGCCAGCAGCGTAGTGATGAACACTGAAGCTTTCTTT. It yields the protein CASSVVMNTEAFF. The variable domain in full, with the rest retrieved from reference TRBV9 and TRBJ1-1, is DSGVTQTPKHLITATGQRVTLRCSPRSGDLSVYWYQQSLDQGLQFLIQYYNGEERAKGNILERFSAQQFPDLHSELNLSSLELGDSALYFCASSVVMNTEAFFGQGTRLTVV.

There are many counts of this clonotype. V gene TRBV5-6 combines with J gene TRBJ2-4; TRBD2 agrees at 8 bases. CDR3 length: 15 amino acids. Trimming cost V 2 bases and J 6 bases; bases outside gene matches: 7. CDR1 SGHDT and CDR2 YYEEEE come from the germline V gene. In nucleotides, the CDR3 is TGTGCCAGCAGCTTCGGGGGGGGCGGAGGAAACATTCAGTACTTC. Residues: CASSFGGGGGNIQYF.

There are a few counts of this clonotype. This chain connects TRBV4-1 to TRBJ2-2; D is unresolved. Looked up from germline, CDR1 is MGHRA and CDR2 is YSYEKL. V lost 4 bases, J lost 5 bases, and 14 bases lay in between. The CDR3 runs to 15 residues. The CDR3 is CASSRAGLGTGELFF. The DNA for the CDR3 is TGCGCCAGCAGCCGAGCTGGGTTAGGGACCGGGGAGCTGTTTTTT.

The chain carries TRBV7-3 and TRBJ2-5; no definite D call. The germline V and J ends were trimmed by 0 bases and 4 bases, with 12 bases remaining between them. CDR1 and CDR2 from the germline V gene are SGHTA and FQGTGA. The CDR3 contains 15 residues. CDR3 nucleotides: TGTGCCAGCAGCTTAACTTTAGCAGCCGGAGAGACCCAGTACTTC. This translates into CASSLTLAAGETQYF.

The V and J genes are TRBV7-9 and TRBJ1-1, with D possibly being TRBD1 (6 bases). Trimming shortened V by 5 bases and J by 4 bases, and 23 bases separated the two germline ends. The CDR3 length is 17 residues. Germline V CDR1 and CDR2: SEHNR, FQNEAQ (reference sequence). CDR3 coding DNA: TGTGCCAGCAGCCCTAGGGTACAGGGAAAGAAGAGCACTGAAGCTTTCTTT. The encoded protein is CASSPRVQGKKSTEAFF.

This chain joins TRBV5-6 and TRBJ1-2; no clear D. The V and J ends lost 4 bases and 4 bases respectively, with 8 bases between them. CDR3 length equals 12 residues. Germline-derived CDR1 and CDR2 are SGHDT and YYEEEE. As DNA, the CDR3 is TGTGCCAGCAGCCCTAACTTCTATGGCTACACCTTC. It encodes CASSPNFYGYTF.

This clonotype has a handful of counts. The rearrangement uses TRBV4-2 and TRBJ1-3; 7 nucleotides align to TRBD1. The length of the CDR3 is 16 residues. J was trimmed by 4 bases and V by 0 bases; bases with no gene match: 6. Germline V gene lookup returns CDR1 LGHNA and CDR2 YNFKEQ. As DNA, the CDR3 is TGTGCCAGCAGCCAAGATGTTACAGGGGTGGGAAACACCATATATTTT. Translating gives CASSQDVTGVGNTIYF.

There are many counts of this clonotype. The V gene is TRBV28, the J gene TRBJ2-3; TRBD2 agrees at 7 bases. This CDR3 region has 15 residues. Trimming at V came to 7 bases and at J to 2 bases, leaving 9 bases not matched to a gene. CDR1 is MDHEN and CDR2 is SYDVKM in the germline V gene. The CDR3 DNA reads as TGTGCCAGCAAGCGTGCCGGGGGGATCACAGATACGCAGTATTTT. Its protein is CASKRAGGITDTQYF.

The genes are TRBV4-3 and TRBJ1-4; TRBD1 matches at 7 bases. Germline lookup yields CDR1 LGHNA and CDR2 YSLEER. There are 17 residues in the CDR3. V dropped 0 bases and J dropped 7; count of bases not matched to a gene: 11. The CDR3 sequence is CASSQDGSWTGGEKLFF. Here the CDR3 DNA reads TGCGCCAGCAGCCAAGACGGGTCCTGGACAGGAGGTGAAAAACTGTTTTTT.

Only a few counts were recorded for this clonotype. The genes are TRBV6-5 and TRBJ2-3; D is unclear. Germline CDR1 and CDR2: MNHEY and SVGAGI. The CDR3 spans 16 residues. Trimming removed 0 bases at V and 0 bases at J, with 10 bases between. The CDR3 nucleotides are TGTGCCAGCAGTTACTCAGGCCTTCCTAGCACAGATACGCAGTATTTT. Amino acid sequence: CASSYSGLPSTDTQYF.

V and J are TRBV20-1 and TRBJ2-5; TRBD2 agrees at 7 bases. V lost 8 bases to trimming and J lost 3 bases; unmatched junction nucleotides: 9. The V gene's germline CDR1 is DFQATT and CDR2 SNEGSKA (reference sequence). CDR3 length: 13 residues. The CDR3 DNA is TGCAGTCCCAGGGCGGGAGCTAAAGAGACCCAGTACTTC. Protein: CSPRAGAKETQYF.

In its sample, this clonotype was seen a few times. CDR3 amino acids: CASSPPSRDGIEQYF. The CDR3 DNA follows: TGTGCCAGCAGCCCCCCTAGCAGGGATGGGATCGAGCAGTACTTC. The rearrangement links TRBV11-2 to TRBJ2-7; D tentatively fits TRBD1 or TRBD2 (5 bases each). Germline CDR1 is SGHAT and CDR2 is FQNNGV. The CDR3 has 15 residues. With 5 bases removed from V and 6 bases from J, the gap between germline ends came to 20 bases.

This clonotype was observed a few times. The chain combines TRBV7-2 with TRBJ2-7, with D tentatively TRBD1 (5 bases). V lost 1 base and J lost 0, with 10 bases in between. The CDR3 totals 15 residues. Per germline, CDR1 SGHTA and CDR2 FQGNSA. CDR3 region: CASSLDRILSYEQYF. The CDR3 DNA is TGTGCCAGCAGCTTAGACAGGATACTCTCCTACGAGCAGTACTTC.

The table lists this clonotype with many counts. This sequence joins TRBV6-2 or TRBV6-3 and TRBJ2-3; D is ambiguous. There are 12 residues in the CDR3. CDR1 and CDR2 (germline): MNHEY, SVGEGT. V was cut by 2 bases and J by 4 bases, with 4 bases left in between. In DNA, the CDR3 is TGTGCCAGCAGTTACGAGTCAGATACGCAGTATTTT. This translates into CASSYESDTQYF.

The chain joins TRBV7-2 to TRBJ1-2; D unresolved. CDR3 size: 13 residues. V was shortened by 5 bases and J by 4 bases, with 11 bases between the two germline ends. CDR1 and CDR2 from the germline V gene are SGHTA and FQGNSA. Here the CDR3 reads CASSPRTFYGYTF. In nucleotides, the CDR3 is TGTGCCAGCAGCCCACGGACGTTCTATGGCTACACCTTC.

A few counts support this clonotype. This sequence joins TRBV29-1 and TRBJ2-3, with 11 bases fitting TRBD2. After removal of 4 bases from V and 2 bases from J, the junction contained 2 bases not matched to a gene. The germline CDR1 and CDR2 sequences are SQVTM and ANQGSEA. CDR3 size: 14 residues. CDR3 nucleotides: TGCAGCGTTGGACTAGCGGGGCACACAGATACGCAGTATTTT. Translation: CSVGLAGHTDTQYF.

This clonotype was counted at least ten times. The CDR3 protein is CASSSGTGDMNEKLFF. As DNA, the CDR3 is TGCGCCAGCAGCTCAGGGACAGGGGATATGAATGAAAAACTGTTTTTT. V usage is TRBV5-1 and J usage is TRBJ1-4, with 10 bases lining up with TRBD1. This CDR3 has 16 residues. Germline lookup yields CDR1 SGHRS and CDR2 YFSETQ. The V segment lost 3 bases and the J segment 5 bases; nucleotides outside the gene matches: 7. The whole variable domain, filled in from reference TRBV5-1 and TRBJ1-4, reads KAGVTQTPRYLIKTRGQQVTLSCSPISGHRSVSWYQQTPGQGLQFLFEYFSETQRNKGNFPGRFSGRQFSNSRSEMNVSTLELGDSALYLCASSSGTGDMNEKLFFGSGTQLSVL.

The rearrangement joins TRBV4-1 to TRBJ2-1; no reliable D call. The length of the CDR3 is 13 residues. Germline assignment: CDR1 MGHRA and CDR2 YSYEKL. Deletions cut 2 bases from V and 3 bases from J, with 5 bases between. The CDR3 here is CASSQLRYNEQFF. CDR3 DNA sequence: TGCGCCAGCAGCCAACTCCGCTACAATGAGCAGTTCTTC.

This clonotype was counted ten times or more. The V and J genes are TRBV7-9 and TRBJ2-4; tentatively, D is TRBD1 or TRBD2 (6 bases each). V dropped 5 bases and J dropped 5 bases, with 13 bases sitting between them. The CDR3 is made up of 14 amino acids. Germline loops: CDR1 SEHNR, CDR2 FQNEAQ (reference sequence). CDR3 nucleotide sequence: TGTGCCAGCAGCATCATGGGGGGCCAAAACATTCAGTACTTC. This sequence encodes CASSIMGGQNIQYF.

This clonotype was recorded many times. CDR3 DNA: TGTGCCAGCAGTCGCGACTGGGCTAGCGGGGGGGCTACAGATACGCAGTATTTT. It specifies CASSRDWASGGATDTQYF. The chain combines TRBV12-3 or TRBV12-4 with TRBJ2-3, with TRBD2 matching over 12 bases. The trim removed 5 bases at V and 3 bases at J, leaving 12 bases unmatched. The CDR3 totals 18 residues.